This is a list of T cell receptor beta chains from one sample in a study of early T cells in non-severe SARS-CoV-2 infection. TCRdb called the 5' RACE reads again in MiXCR, with one record for every CDR3 protein. The table has roughly 70,000 distinct CDR3 sequences, more than 15% seen once; the top ten hold approximately 9%. Sequencing was performed on whole blood, taken at baseline. The receptors were gathered from an adult who was a healthcare worker with PCR-confirmed SARS-CoV-2 infection or an uninfected control (not recorded which). CDR3s include the opening cysteine and the closing phenylalanine or tryptophan. The order of the fields is J gene, D gene, V gene, clone size, CDR3 protein, CDR3 DNA. A D gene is named only where the DNA matches it firmly. Clone sizes are given selectively: once, few, many, or a class where the clone is expanded.

j_gene: TRBJ2-7; d_gene: NA; v_gene: TRBV20-1; abundance: NA; CDR3aa: CSASDGTREQYF; CDR3nt: TGCAGTGCTAGCGACGGGACACGCGAGCAGTACTTC
j_gene: TRBJ1-1; d_gene: NA; v_gene: TRBV12-3/TRBV12-4; abundance: many; CDR3aa: CASSLDPLGRTEAFF; CDR3nt: TGTGCCAGCAGTTTAGACCCCCTAGGGAGGACTGAAGCTTTCTTT
j_gene: TRBJ1-1; d_gene: TRBD1; v_gene: TRBV12-3/TRBV12-4; abundance: NA; CDR3aa: CASSPYGQGLNTEAFF; CDR3nt: TGTGCCAGCAGTCCTTACGGACAGGGTTTGAACACTGAAGCTTTCTTT
j_gene: TRBJ1-1; d_gene: NA; v_gene: TRBV2; abundance: few; CDR3aa: CASKVTGQNTEAFF; CDR3nt: TGTGCCAGCAAGGTTACAGGTCAGAACACTGAAGCTTTCTTT
j_gene: TRBJ1-5; d_gene: NA; v_gene: TRBV29-1; abundance: many; CDR3aa: CSVGESNQPQHF; CDR3nt: TGCAGCGTTGGAGAAAGCAATCAGCCCCAGCATTTT
j_gene: TRBJ2-7; d_gene: TRBD2; v_gene: TRBV6-1; abundance: few; CDR3aa: CASSDSGRYEQYF; CDR3nt: TGTGCCAGCAGTGATAGCGGGCGCTACGAGCAGTACTTC
j_gene: TRBJ1-2; d_gene: NA; v_gene: TRBV5-1; abundance: NA; CDR3aa: CASSLGQGNGYTF; CDR3nt: TGCGCCAGCAGCTTGGGGCAGGGGAACGGCTACACCTTC
j_gene: TRBJ2-1; d_gene: TRBD2; v_gene: TRBV7-9; abundance: few; CDR3aa: CASSLRTSGRTEGNEQFF; CDR3nt: TGTGCCAGCAGCTTACGGACTAGCGGGAGAACCGAGGGGAATGAGCAGTTCTTC
j_gene: TRBJ2-3; d_gene: TRBD1; v_gene: TRBV5-1; abundance: NA; CDR3aa: CASRTRSGTETDTQYF; CDR3nt: TGCGCCAGCAGAACTCGGTCGGGGACAGAGACAGATACGCAGTATTTT
j_gene: TRBJ2-7; d_gene: NA; v_gene: TRBV6-6; abundance: few; CDR3aa: CASSYRTARGAHEQYF; CDR3nt: TGTGCCAGCAGTTACAGGACAGCCCGAGGGGCCCACGAGCAGTACTTC
j_gene: TRBJ2-2; d_gene: NA; v_gene: TRBV25-1; abundance: NA; CDR3aa: CASSERAPRNTGELFF; CDR3nt: TGTGCCAGCAGTGAAAGGGCCCCCAGAAACACCGGGGAGCTGTTTTTT
j_gene: TRBJ1-1; d_gene: TRBD1; v_gene: TRBV12-3/TRBV12-4; abundance: many; CDR3aa: CASRSDRGGRYTEAFF; CDR3nt: TGTGCCAGCAGATCGGACAGGGGCGGGAGATACACTGAAGCTTTCTTT
j_gene: TRBJ2-1; d_gene: NA; v_gene: TRBV12-5; abundance: few; CDR3aa: CASGPSRGKQFF; CDR3nt: TGTGCTAGTGGTCCATCTCGGGGCAAGCAGTTCTTC
j_gene: TRBJ1-1; d_gene: NA; v_gene: TRBV12-3/TRBV12-4; abundance: few; CDR3aa: CASSPGDAGGVRTEAFF; CDR3nt: TGTGCCAGCAGCCCTGGAGATGCTGGGGGGGTACGCACTGAAGCTTTCTTT
j_gene: TRBJ2-3; d_gene: NA; v_gene: TRBV20-1; abundance: medium-sized; CDR3aa: CSARGERDTRTDTQYF; CDR3nt: TGCAGTGCTAGGGGTGAACGGGACACGCGCACAGATACGCAGTATTTT
j_gene: TRBJ2-1; d_gene: NA; v_gene: TRBV25-1; abundance: many; CDR3aa: CASSEYRMKLYEQFF; CDR3nt: TGTGCCAGCAGTGAATATAGGATGAAGTTGTATGAGCAGTTCTTC
j_gene: TRBJ2-1; d_gene: TRBD2; v_gene: TRBV20-1; abundance: few; CDR3aa: CSAHRGLAERNEQFF; CDR3nt: TGCAGTGCTCACCGGGGACTAGCGGAGCGCAATGAGCAGTTCTTC
j_gene: TRBJ2-3; d_gene: TRBD1; v_gene: TRBV5-5; abundance: many; CDR3aa: CASSPNRGNMVTDTQYF; CDR3nt: TGTGCCAGCAGCCCGAACAGGGGAAATATGGTCACAGATACGCAGTATTTT
j_gene: TRBJ2-7; d_gene: NA; v_gene: TRBV2; abundance: NA; CDR3aa: CASKSAGVTYEQYF; CDR3nt: TGTGCCAGCAAGTCGGCAGGGGTAACCTACGAGCAGTACTTC
j_gene: TRBJ1-2; d_gene: NA; v_gene: TRBV12-3/TRBV12-4; abundance: NA; CDR3aa: CASSFWGAAYGYTF; CDR3nt: TGTGCCAGCAGTTTTTGGGGGGCCGCCTATGGCTACACCTTC
j_gene: TRBJ2-7; d_gene: NA; v_gene: TRBV20-1; abundance: NA; CDR3aa: CSARGLSEQYF; CDR3nt: TGCAGTGCTAGAGGCCTCTCTGAGCAGTACTTC
j_gene: TRBJ2-1; d_gene: TRBD2; v_gene: TRBV11-2; abundance: NA; CDR3aa: CASSLPSGGIFHEQFF; CDR3nt: TGTGCCAGCAGCTTACCTAGCGGGGGGATTTTCCATGAGCAGTTCTTC
j_gene: TRBJ2-7; d_gene: TRBD2; v_gene: TRBV10-3; abundance: few; CDR3aa: CAINPGTISYEQYF; CDR3nt: TGTGCCATCAATCCCGGGACTATCTCCTACGAGCAGTACTTC
j_gene: TRBJ2-6; d_gene: NA; v_gene: TRBV11-1; abundance: NA; CDR3aa: CASSPPRGRLANVLTF; CDR3nt: TGTGCCAGCAGCCCCCCACGTGGACGATTGGCCAACGTCCTGACTTTC